Presented here are 19 T cell receptor beta chains from one specimen sequenced in a study of cytomegalovirus exposure and HLA in healthy donors. Profiling relied on immunoSEQ multiplex PCR, and the TCRdb table lists in-frame clones only, not all of them. The repertoire holds 250,000 to 300,000 clones, 80% to 90% seen once, with 1% in the top ten. Sequenced material: PBMCs. The source is a woman aged 18-30 years in good health and CMV-seronegative.

The chain combines TRBV18 with TRBJ1-1; tentatively, D is TRBD1 (5 bases). CDR1 KGHSH and CDR2 LQKENI come from the germline V gene. CDR3 length: 16 residues. V was trimmed by 4 bases and J by 1 base, leaving 16 bases between them. The CDR3 is CASSQQFFRANTEAFF. DNA of the CDR3: TGTGCCAGCTCACAACAGTTCTTCAGGGCGAACACTGAAGCTTTCTTT.

This chain connects TRBV5-1 to TRBJ2-1, with D perhaps matching TRBD2 (5 bases). The CDR3 has 16 amino acids. Germline V CDR1 and CDR2: SGHRS, YFSETQ. V lost 4 bases and J 4 bases, leaving 18 bases between the germline ends. DNA for the CDR3: TGCGCCAGCAGCCCCCTCTTAGATTCGGGGTACAATGAGCAGTTCTTC. Residues: CASSPLLDSGYNEQFF.

The rearrangement links TRBV13 to TRBJ1-1, with D perhaps matching TRBD1 (6 bases). The CDR3 is 14 residues long. The germline V gene has CDR1 PRHDT and CDR2 FYEKMQ (reference sequence). V was clipped by 6 bases and J by 0 bases, with 11 bases between them. The CDR3 region is CASRQQGLNTEAFF. In nucleotides, the CDR3 is TGTGCCAGCAGACAACAGGGACTGAACACTGAAGCTTTCTTT.

The gene calls are TRBV18 and TRBJ1-5; possible D gene TRBD1, 6 bases. Trimming shortened V by 3 bases and J by 6 bases, and 12 bases separated the two germline ends. The CDR3 contains 14 residues. CDR1 is KGHSH, CDR2 LQKENI, per germline. This CDR3 reads CASSPQGQAQPQHF. The CDR3 DNA follows: TGTGCCAGCTCACCTCAGGGGCAGGCTCAGCCCCAGCATTTT.

The chain recombines TRBV7-9 with TRBJ2-7; D is undetermined. Germline V lookup: CDR1 SEHNR, CDR2 FQNEAQ (reference sequence). CDR3 length: 13 residues. The ends were cut back, 2 bases at V and 3 bases at J, with 8 bases in the middle. For the CDR3, the DNA is TGTGCCAGCAGCTTAAGTACAGTCTACGAGCAGTACTTC. This encodes CASSLSTVYEQYF.

The gene calls are TRBV19 and TRBJ1-5, with D perhaps matching TRBD1 (5 bases). The CDR3 loop spans 18 amino acids. CDR1 is LNHDA and CDR2 is SQIVND in the germline V gene (reference sequence). V dropped 6 bases and J dropped 2 bases, with 23 bases sitting between them. CDR3 loop: CASRPGPWGWRGNQPQHF. Here the CDR3 DNA reads TGTGCCAGTAGGCCCGGGCCATGGGGCTGGCGCGGCAATCAGCCCCAGCATTTT.

The gene calls are TRBV29-1 and TRBJ2-1; 9 bases agree with TRBD1. CDR3 size: 14 residues. Germline V gene lookup returns CDR1 SQVTM and CDR2 ANQGSEA. V gave up 7 bases and J gave up 6 bases; unmatched junction bases: 10. CDR3 loop: CSAGGTGSLNEQFF. The CDR3 bases are TGCAGCGCCGGGGGGACAGGGTCACTCAATGAGCAGTTCTTC.

The J gene is TRBJ1-6, the V gene TRBV5-6; D is possibly TRBD1 (6 bases). The CDR3 covers 15 residues. Trimming stripped 4 bases from V and 11 bases from J, with 19 bases between. The V gene's germline CDR1 is SGHDT and CDR2 YYEEEE. The CDR3 DNA sequence: TGTGCCAGCAGCAAGGACCAGGGGATTTATCCACCCCTCCACTTT. Its translation: CASSKDQGIYPPLHF.

The chain is built from TRBV27 and TRBJ1-6; D call uncertain. CDR1 is MNHEY, CDR2 SMNVEV, per germline (reference sequence). This CDR3 is 14 amino acids long. Between the trimmed V and J ends, which lost 6 bases and 0 bases, there was a span of 6 bases. The CDR3 DNA reads as TGTGCCAGCAGGTTTAGCTCCTATAATTCACCCCTCCACTTT. Protein sequence: CASRFSSYNSPLHF.

The V call is TRBV30, the J call TRBJ2-1, with D maybe TRBD1 (5 bases). Germline CDR1 GTSNPN, CDR2 SVGIG (reference sequence). The CDR3 is 12 residues long. Trimming removed 0 bases from V and 8 bases from J, with 8 bases in between. The CDR3 DNA is TGTGCCTGGAGTGTAAAAGGGGATGAGCAGTTCTTC. Its translation: CAWSVKGDEQFF.

This clone came up a few times. Different DNA sequences within this sample yield the same CDR3. This chain links TRBV7-9 with TRBJ1-2; D is uncertain. Germline values: CDR1 SEHNR, CDR2 FQNEAQ (reference sequence). Trimming cost V 5 bases and J 3 bases, with 10 bases left between them. CDR3 length: 13 amino acids. The CDR3 protein is CASSPGQDYGYTF. The CDR3 DNA is TGTGCCAGCAGCCCAGGCCAGGACTATGGCTACACCTTC.

V and J are TRBV10-3 and TRBJ1-1; 9 bases fit TRBD1. Looked up from germline, CDR1 is ENHRY and CDR2 is SYGVKD. The CDR3 contains 13 residues. V was clipped by 11 bases and J by 4 bases; unmatched bases: 8. The CDR3 reads CAFGQGIATEAFF. As DNA, the CDR3 is TGTGCCTTCGGACAGGGGATTGCCACTGAAGCTTTCTTT.

For the CDR3, the DNA is TGTGCCTGGAGTGTACGACAGCCCCCTGTCGAGCAGTACTTC. Translated, it gives CAWSVRQPPVEQYF. The rearrangement links TRBV30 to TRBJ2-7; possibly TRBD1 for D (5 bases). The CDR3 extends over 14 amino acids. Germline V gene sequence: CDR1 GTSNPN, CDR2 SVGIG (reference sequence). The V end lost 0 bases, the J end lost 6 bases, and 15 bases lay between the germline ends.

V usage is TRBV6-4 and J usage is TRBJ2-3; 9 nucleotides line up with TRBD2. The trim removed 3 bases at V and 4 bases at J, leaving 5 bases unmatched. This CDR3 is built from 15 residues. Looked up from germline, CDR1 is MRHNA and CDR2 is SNTAGT. As DNA, the CDR3 is TGTGCCAGCAGTGAGGCTAGCGGGGCCGCAGATACGCAGTATTTT. It codes for CASSEASGAADTQYF.

The chain recombines TRBV29-1 with TRBJ1-1, with D tentatively TRBD1 (6 bases). The germline V gene encodes CDR1 SQVTM and CDR2 ANQGSEA. The CDR3 length is 14 residues. Trimming removed 1 base at V and 5 bases at J, with 14 bases between. The chain's CDR3 is CSVEGQGGSTEAFF. The DNA of the CDR3 is TGCAGCGTTGAAGGCCAAGGGGGAAGTACTGAAGCTTTCTTT.

The chain links TRBV4-2 to TRBJ2-4; 7 nucleotides line up with TRBD2. Germline loops: CDR1 LGHNA, CDR2 YNFKEQ. The CDR3 length is 17 residues. Trimming cost V 1 base and J 5 bases; bases outside gene matches: 11. In nucleotides, the CDR3 is TGTGCCAGCAGCCAAGCTGGGGGTCGCGCGGGAGAAAACATTCAGTACTTC. This encodes CASSQAGGRAGENIQYF.

V gene TRBV19 combines with J gene TRBJ1-5; D call uncertain. Trimming stripped 3 bases from V and 1 base from J, with 16 bases between. The CDR3 spans 17 residues. Germline V gene sequence: CDR1 LNHDA, CDR2 SQIVND (reference sequence). This CDR3 reads CASSMSRVVLSNQPQHF. The CDR3 bases are TGTGCCAGTAGTATGAGCCGAGTGGTATTGAGCAATCAGCCCCAGCATTTT.

For the CDR3, the DNA is TGTGCCAGCAGCTCTATTAGCGGGAGGGCCGATAATGAGCAGTTCTTC. Protein: CASSSISGRADNEQFF. This chain uses TRBV11-3 with TRBJ2-1; 11 bases agree with TRBD2. After removal of 4 bases from V and 7 bases from J, the junction contained 9 bases not matched to a gene. Germline V gene sequence: CDR1 SGHNT, CDR2 YENEEA. This CDR3 is built from 16 residues.

The rearrangement links TRBV7-2 to TRBJ2-7; 7 bases fit TRBD2. Germline trimming cut 2 bases from V and 4 bases from J; bases unmatched to any gene: 11. This CDR3 spans 16 amino acids. CDR1 is SGHTA and CDR2 is FQGNSA in the germline V gene. Written as DNA, the CDR3 is TGTGCCAGCAGCTTATCGACTGGCGGGGGAATTTACGAGCAGTACTTC. Amino acid sequence: CASSLSTGGGIYEQYF.